These 12 T cell receptor beta chains were all obtained from the same sample, sequenced in a study of OX40 agonist ivuxolimab in advanced cancers. Clones were sequenced by immunoSEQ multiplex PCR, and TCRdb holds only the in-frame ones, with some missing. The sample lists 55,000 to 75,000 clones, roughly 80% seen once, with roughly 2.3% in the top ten. Sequencing used CD4+ or CD8+ T cells sorted from blood, obtained in a trial of the OX40 agonist ivuxolimab. These receptors originate from an adult with an advanced solid tumor such as melanoma, head and neck, liver or kidney cancer.

The chain uses TRBV7-3 and TRBJ2-6; D is unclear. The V end was cut by 2 bases, the J end by 2 bases, with 1 base between. The V gene's germline CDR1 is SGHTA and CDR2 FQGTGA. This CDR3 is 13 amino acids long. The CDR3 protein is CASSLPGANVLTF. The CDR3 DNA reads as TGTGCCAGCAGCTTACCTGGGGCCAACGTCCTGACTTTC.

The DNA for the CDR3 is TGCGCCAGCAGCTTGGTGGGACTCCAAGAGACCCAGTACTTC. Translated, it gives CASSLVGLQETQYF. The V gene is TRBV5-1, the J gene TRBJ2-5; tentative D call: TRBD2 (6 bases). The V gene's germline CDR1 is SGHRS and CDR2 YFSETQ. Trimming removed 0 bases from V and 1 base from J, with 7 bases in between. The CDR3 contains 14 residues.

Only one count was recorded for this clone. V usage is TRBV7-6 and J usage is TRBJ2-7; TRBD1 might be the D (5 bases). CDR1 is SGHVS and CDR2 is FNYEAQ in the germline V gene. This CDR3 is 12 amino acids long. The V gene lost 6 bases and the J gene lost 4 bases, with 10 bases spanning the gap. This CDR3 reads CASSLQGYEQYF. CDR3 in DNA: TGTGCCAGCAGTCTTCAGGGTTACGAGCAGTACTTC.

The chain carries TRBV6-5 and TRBJ2-1; D is undetermined. The ends were cut back, 8 bases at V and 3 bases at J, with 5 bases in the middle. The germline V gene encodes CDR1 MNHEY and CDR2 SVGAGI. The CDR3 spans 11 residues. CDR3 sequence: CASGNYNEQFF. For the CDR3, the DNA is TGTGCCAGCGGAAACTACAATGAGCAGTTCTTC.

The rearrangement uses TRBV28 and TRBJ1-3; D unresolved. The CDR3 has 17 amino acids. Trimming left V 5 bases short and J 1 base short, with 18 bases between. CDR1 and CDR2 (germline): MDHEN, SYDVKM. The chain's CDR3 is CASSPPTTPVSGNTIYF. In nucleotides, the CDR3 is TGTGCCAGCAGTCCGCCGACAACTCCCGTTTCTGGAAACACCATATATTTT.

The V call is TRBV14, the J call TRBJ2-1, with TRBD2 identical over 8 bases. The CDR3 sequence is 17 residues long. Germline V gene data show CDR1 as SGHDN and CDR2 as FVKESK. V lost 3 bases and J lost 5; bases outside the gene matches: 12. DNA of the CDR3: TGTGCCAGCAGCCACTTGGGACTAGAAACAAGGGACAATGAGCAGTTCTTC. It specifies CASSHLGLETRDNEQFF.

The V call is TRBV28, the J call TRBJ1-1; D perhaps matches TRBD1 (5 bases). The germline CDR1 and CDR2 sequences are MDHEN and SYDVKM. This CDR3 has 14 amino acids. Trimming took off 8 bases at V and 3 bases at J, with 16 bases between the two ends. The DNA of the CDR3 is TGTGCCAGCGAAGGCGGGAGGGGTTACACTGAAGCTTTCTTT. Its translation: CASEGGRGYTEAFF.

This chain connects TRBV7-9 to TRBJ1-6; 8 bases match TRBD1. V dropped 2 bases and J dropped 6; count of bases not matched to a gene: 3. The CDR3 consists of 15 residues. Per germline, CDR1 SEHNR and CDR2 FQNEAQ (reference sequence). In DNA, the CDR3 is TGTGCCAGCAGCTTATCAGGGGGCATTAATTCACCCCTCCACTTT. The encoded protein is CASSLSGGINSPLHF. The entire variable domain, with the rest obtained from reference TRBV7-9 and TRBJ1-6, is as follows: DTGVSQNPRHKITKRGQNVTFRCDPISEHNRLYWYRQTLGQGPEFLTYFQNEAQLEKSRLLSDRFSAERPKGSFSTLEIQRTEQGDSAMYLCASSLSGGINSPLHFGNGTRLTVT.

The V call is TRBV5-1, the J call TRBJ1-2, with unresolved D. The CDR3 is 15 amino acids. Germline V gene lookup returns CDR1 SGHRS and CDR2 YFSETQ. Deletions cut 3 bases from V and 2 bases from J, with 14 bases between. As DNA, the CDR3 is TGCGCCAGCAGCTCCCGCCCGACGGAAAACTATGGCTACACCTTC. Residues: CASSSRPTENYGYTF.

This chain joins TRBV5-6 and TRBJ2-6; the match to TRBD1 covers 8 bases. CDR3 length: 18 amino acids. J gave up 0 bases and V 4 bases, and 9 bases lay outside the gene matches. Looked up from germline, CDR1 is SGHDT and CDR2 is YYEEEE. CDR3 nucleotides: TGTGCCAGCAGCCGTGGGGGGACAGGTTACTCTGGGGCCAACGTCCTGACTTTC. It is translated as CASSRGGTGYSGANVLTF.

The chain carries TRBV21-1 and TRBJ1-6; TRBD1 was called by the table and not checked on the DNA. TRBV21-1 corresponds to a pseudogene. This CDR3 has 16 amino acids. The CDR3 here is CASSTIGDRDHSPLHF. Here the CDR3 DNA reads TGTGCCAGCAGCACCATAGGGGACAGGGACCATTCACCCCTCCACTTT.

There are a few counts of this clone. This chain links TRBV5-1 with TRBJ2-2; D possibly corresponds to TRBD2 (5 bases). Germline CDR1 is SGHRS and CDR2 is YFSETQ. Between the trimmed V and J ends, which lost 0 bases and 7 bases, there was a span of 13 bases. The CDR3 consists of 15 residues. This CDR3 reads CASSLGEGFGGELFF. In DNA, the CDR3 is TGCGCCAGCAGCTTGGGTGAGGGATTTGGCGGGGAGCTGTTTTTT.